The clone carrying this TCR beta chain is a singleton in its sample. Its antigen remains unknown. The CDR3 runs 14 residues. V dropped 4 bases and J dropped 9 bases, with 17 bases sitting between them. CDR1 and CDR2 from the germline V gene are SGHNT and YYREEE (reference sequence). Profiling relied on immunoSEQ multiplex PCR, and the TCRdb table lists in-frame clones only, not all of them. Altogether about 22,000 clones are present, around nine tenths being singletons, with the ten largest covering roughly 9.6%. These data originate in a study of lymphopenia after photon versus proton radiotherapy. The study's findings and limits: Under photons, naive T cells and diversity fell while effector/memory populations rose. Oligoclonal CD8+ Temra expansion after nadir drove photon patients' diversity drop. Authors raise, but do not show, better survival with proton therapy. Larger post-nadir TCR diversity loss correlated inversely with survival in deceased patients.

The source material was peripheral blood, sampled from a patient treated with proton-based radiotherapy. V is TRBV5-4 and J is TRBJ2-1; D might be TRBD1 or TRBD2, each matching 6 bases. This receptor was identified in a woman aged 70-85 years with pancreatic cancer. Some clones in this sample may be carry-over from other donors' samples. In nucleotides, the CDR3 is TGTGCCAGCAGCCCCGAGGGGGGAAGGAGTGAGCAGTTCTTC. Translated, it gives CASSPEGGRSEQFF. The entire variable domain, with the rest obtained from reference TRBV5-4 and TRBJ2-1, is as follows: ETGVTQSPTHLIKTRGQQVTLRCSSQSGHNTVSWYQQALGQGPQFIFQYYREEENGRGNFPPRFSGLQFPNYSSELNVNALELDDSALYLCASSPEGGRSEQFFGPGTRLTVL.